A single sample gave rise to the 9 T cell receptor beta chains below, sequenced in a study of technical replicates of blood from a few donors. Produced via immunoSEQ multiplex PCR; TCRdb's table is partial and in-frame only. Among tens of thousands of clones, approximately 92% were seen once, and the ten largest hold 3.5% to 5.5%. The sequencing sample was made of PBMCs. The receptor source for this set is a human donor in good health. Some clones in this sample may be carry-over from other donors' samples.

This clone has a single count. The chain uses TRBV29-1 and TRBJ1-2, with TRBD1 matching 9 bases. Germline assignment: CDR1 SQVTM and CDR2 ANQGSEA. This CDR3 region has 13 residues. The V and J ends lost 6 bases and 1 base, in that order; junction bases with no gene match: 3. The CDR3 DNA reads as TGCAGCGTCAAGACAGGGGGTAACTATGGCTACACCTTC. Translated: CSVKTGGNYGYTF.

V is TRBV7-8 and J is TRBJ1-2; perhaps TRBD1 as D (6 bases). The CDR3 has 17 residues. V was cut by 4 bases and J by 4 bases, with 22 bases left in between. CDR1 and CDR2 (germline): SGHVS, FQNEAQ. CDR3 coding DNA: TGTGCCAGCAGCTCGCTCCGGGCTCTAGGGGGACGCTATGGCTACACCTTC. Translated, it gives CASSSLRALGGRYGYTF.

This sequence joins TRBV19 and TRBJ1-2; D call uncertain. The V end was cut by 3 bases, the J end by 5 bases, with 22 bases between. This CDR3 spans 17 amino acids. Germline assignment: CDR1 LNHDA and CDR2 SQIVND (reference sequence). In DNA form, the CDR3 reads TGTGCCAGTAGTATGACCCCCCAAACCGGGCAGCGGTATGGCTACACCTTC. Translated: CASSMTPQTGQRYGYTF.

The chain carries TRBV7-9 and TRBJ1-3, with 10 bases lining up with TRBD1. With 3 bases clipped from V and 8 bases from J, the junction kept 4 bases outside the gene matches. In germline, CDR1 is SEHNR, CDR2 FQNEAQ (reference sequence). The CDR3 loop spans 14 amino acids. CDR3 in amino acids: CASSFRDRGDTIYF. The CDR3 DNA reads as TGTGCCAGCAGCTTCCGGGACAGGGGTGACACCATATATTTT.

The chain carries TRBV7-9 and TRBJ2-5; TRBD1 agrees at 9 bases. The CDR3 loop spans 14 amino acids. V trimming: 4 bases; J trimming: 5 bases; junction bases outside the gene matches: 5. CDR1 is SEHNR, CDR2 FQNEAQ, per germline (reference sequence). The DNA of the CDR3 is TGTGCCAGCAGCTCGAGAGACAGGGGGGAGACCCAGTACTTC. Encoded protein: CASSSRDRGETQYF.

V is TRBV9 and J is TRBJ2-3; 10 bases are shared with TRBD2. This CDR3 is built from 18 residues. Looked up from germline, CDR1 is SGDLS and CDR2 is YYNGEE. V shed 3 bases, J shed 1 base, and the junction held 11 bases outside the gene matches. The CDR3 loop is CASSGTGRLAGGTDTQYF. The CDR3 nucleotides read TGTGCCAGCAGCGGGACAGGTCGGCTAGCGGGAGGCACAGATACGCAGTATTTT.

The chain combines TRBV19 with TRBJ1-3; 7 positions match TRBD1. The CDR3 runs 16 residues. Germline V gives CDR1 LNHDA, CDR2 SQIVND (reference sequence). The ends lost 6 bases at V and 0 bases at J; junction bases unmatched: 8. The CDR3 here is CASRPNRDSSGNTIYF. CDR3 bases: TGTGCCAGTAGGCCCAACAGGGACAGCTCTGGAAACACCATATATTTT.

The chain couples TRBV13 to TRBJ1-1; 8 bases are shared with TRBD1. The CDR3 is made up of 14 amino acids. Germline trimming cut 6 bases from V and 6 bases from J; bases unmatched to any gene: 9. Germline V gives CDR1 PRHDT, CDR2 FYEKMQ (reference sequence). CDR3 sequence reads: CASRRTGKGAEAFF. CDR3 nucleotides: TGTGCCAGCAGGCGGACAGGGAAGGGCGCTGAAGCTTTCTTT.

The CDR3 spells CASSQGGPPGELFF. The CDR3 DNA reads TGTGCCAGCTCCCAGGGAGGGCCACCCGGGGAGCTGTTTTTT. V and J are TRBV7-3 and TRBJ2-2, with TRBD2 matching over 7 bases. Trimming at V came to 8 bases and at J to 6 bases, leaving 9 bases not matched to a gene. CDR3 length equals 14 residues. Germline CDR1 reads SGHTA; CDR2 reads FQGTGA.